The 11 T cell receptor beta chains in this list originate from one sample, sequenced in a study of blood T cell dynamics during melanoma immunotherapy. Indicated time point: pre-treatment baseline. Here immunoSEQ multiplex PCR was the method, and the copy in TCRdb shows in-frame clones only, minus some. This table has fewer than 1,500 clones, roughly 69% appearing once. The sequenced sample was central memory CD8+ T cells from blood, obtained from a patient treated with checkpoint blockade. These receptors were taken from a human donor with melanoma.

This chain connects TRBV16 to TRBJ1-3, with D hard to call. Looked up from germline, CDR1 is KGHSY and CDR2 is FQNENV. This CDR3 is built from 12 residues. V lost 2 bases, J lost 4 bases, and 3 bases lay in between. For the CDR3, the DNA is TGTGCCAGCAGCCAAGAGGGAAACACCATATATTTT. As protein: CASSQEGNTIYF.

This clone showed up just a few times. The CDR3 DNA follows: TGTGCCAGCAAGGGAAACGGGAGGGTAAATGAGCAGTTCTTC. It is translated as CASKGNGRVNEQFF. The chain recombines TRBV19 with TRBJ2-1, with 8 bases identical to TRBD2. Germline CDR1 is LNHDA and CDR2 is SQIVND (reference sequence). This CDR3 has 14 amino acids. Trimming cost V 9 bases and J 7 bases; bases outside gene matches: 11.

The V call is TRBV2, the J call TRBJ2-7, with TRBD1 as a possible D gene (5 bases). Germline V lookup: CDR1 SNHLY, CDR2 FYNNEI. V dropped 1 base and J dropped 0 bases, with 13 bases sitting between them. The CDR3 length is 16 residues. The CDR3 reads CASSEEWGLRSYEQYF. DNA of the CDR3: TGTGCCAGCAGTGAAGAATGGGGCCTTCGCTCCTACGAGCAGTACTTC.

The V gene is TRBV9, the J gene TRBJ1-4; maybe TRBD1 (5 bases). In germline, CDR1 is SGDLS, CDR2 YYNGEE. This CDR3 region has 15 residues. Trimming removed 1 base at V and 1 base at J, with 8 bases between. The CDR3 sequence is CASSVQGKTNEKLFF. In DNA, the CDR3 is TGTGCCAGCAGCGTACAGGGTAAAACTAATGAAAAACTGTTTTTT.

This chain connects TRBV9 to TRBJ2-1, with 11 bases lining up with TRBD2. CDR1 is SGDLS, CDR2 YYNGEE, per germline. V was clipped by 4 bases and J by 6 bases; unmatched bases: 6. The CDR3 runs 15 residues. The CDR3 bases are TGTGCCAGCAGCCCCCGCGGACTAGCGGGCAATGAGCAGTTCTTC. Protein: CASSPRGLAGNEQFF.

The rearrangement joins TRBV5-3 to TRBJ1-4, with D hard to call. TRBV5-3 falls under the ORF class, with uncertain function. With 8 bases removed from V and 3 bases from J, the gap between germline ends came to 11 bases. The CDR3 sequence is 13 residues long. Here the CDR3 reads CASSPGSNEKLFF. The DNA for the CDR3 is TGTGCCAGCAGCCCGGGATCTAATGAAAAACTGTTTTTT.

This clone was observed a handful of times. The chain is built from TRBV9 and TRBJ2-3, with 7 bases matching TRBD1. V shed 0 bases and J 0 bases; nucleotides not matched to a gene: 4. From germline, CDR1 is SGDLS and CDR2 YYNGEE. This CDR3 region has 16 residues. The CDR3, as DNA: TGTGCCAGCAGCGTAGTTGGGACAGATAGCACAGATACGCAGTATTTT. The encoded protein is CASSVVGTDSTDTQYF.

The chain links TRBV29-1 to TRBJ2-1; TRBD1 matches 8 bases. Germline V gene lookup returns CDR1 SQVTM and CDR2 ANQGSEA. The CDR3 extends over 11 amino acids. J lost 12 bases, V lost 2 bases, and 3 bases had no gene match. The CDR3 coding sequence is TGCAGCGTTGAATCAGGACAGGGGCAGTTCTTC. Translation gives CSVESGQGQFF.

In this sample, this clone turned up once. The V call is TRBV2, the J call TRBJ1-2; D is undetermined. Germline lookup yields CDR1 SNHLY and CDR2 FYNNEI. The length of the CDR3 is 16 residues. V dropped 3 bases and J dropped 0 bases, with 14 bases sitting between them. The CDR3 coding sequence is TGTGCCAGCAGTGATCGACTGAGTGGCGCTAACTATGGCTACACCTTC. This translates into CASSDRLSGANYGYTF.

The chain uses TRBV9 and TRBJ2-1, with no clear D. The CDR3 loop spans 14 amino acids. V was cut by 0 bases and J by 8 bases, with 12 bases left in between. Germline values: CDR1 SGDLS, CDR2 YYNGEE. The CDR3 protein is CASSVGSWNYEQFF. The CDR3 nucleotides read TGTGCCAGCAGCGTAGGGTCTTGGAATTATGAGCAGTTCTTC.

The chain couples TRBV19 to TRBJ2-5, with D perhaps matching TRBD1 (6 bases). Trimming removed 3 bases from V and 5 bases from J, with 19 bases in between. Germline CDR1 and CDR2: LNHDA and SQIVND (reference sequence). The CDR3 is made up of 16 amino acids. The CDR3 loop reads CASSIPRRDMKETQYF. Here the CDR3 DNA reads TGTGCCAGTAGTATTCCCCGTCGGGACATGAAGGAGACCCAGTACTTC.